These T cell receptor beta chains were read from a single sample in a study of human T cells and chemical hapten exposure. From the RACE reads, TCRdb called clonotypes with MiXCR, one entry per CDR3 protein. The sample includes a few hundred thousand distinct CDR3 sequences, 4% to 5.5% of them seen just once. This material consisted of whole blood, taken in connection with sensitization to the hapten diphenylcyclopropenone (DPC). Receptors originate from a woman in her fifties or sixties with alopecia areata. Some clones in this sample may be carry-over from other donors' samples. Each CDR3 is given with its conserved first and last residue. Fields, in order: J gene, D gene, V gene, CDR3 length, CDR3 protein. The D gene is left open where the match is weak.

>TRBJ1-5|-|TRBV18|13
CASSPPPGQPQHF
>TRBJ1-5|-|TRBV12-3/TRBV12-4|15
CASSFWEGFNQPQHF
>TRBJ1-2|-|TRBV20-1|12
CSASDDYYGYTF
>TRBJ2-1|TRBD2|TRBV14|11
CASRAGGEQFF
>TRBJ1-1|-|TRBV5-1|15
CASSLGPGMNTEAFF
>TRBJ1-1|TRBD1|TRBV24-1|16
CATSDSDRGTRAEAFF
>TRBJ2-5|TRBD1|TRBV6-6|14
CASRPTGSGETQYF
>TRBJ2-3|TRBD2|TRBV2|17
CASSATTSGASTDTQYF
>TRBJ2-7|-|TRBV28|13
CASSLSSPYEQYF
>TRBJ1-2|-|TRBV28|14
CASRLAPDTGGYTF
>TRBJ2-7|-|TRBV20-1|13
CSATTGIGNEQYF
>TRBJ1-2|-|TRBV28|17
CASSLLLAEEGNYGYTF
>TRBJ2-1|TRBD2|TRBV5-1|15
CASRPSGSAYNEQFF
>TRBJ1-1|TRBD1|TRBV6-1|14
CASIDRGRNTEAFF
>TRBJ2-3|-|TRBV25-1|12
CASTSVADTQYF
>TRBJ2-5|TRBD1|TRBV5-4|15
CASSLSRQGRETQYF
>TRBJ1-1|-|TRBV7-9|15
CASRSRWGLNTEAFF
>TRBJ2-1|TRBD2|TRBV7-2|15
CASSYIAGGPLEQFF
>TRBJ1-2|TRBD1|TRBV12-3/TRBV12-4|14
CASSQGQGDIGYTF
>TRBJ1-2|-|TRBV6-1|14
CASSEDVSNYGYTF
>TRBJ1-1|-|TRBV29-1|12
CSGRGLGTEAFF
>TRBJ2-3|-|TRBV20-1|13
CSAPAPGTDTQYF
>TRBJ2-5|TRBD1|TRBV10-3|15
CAISDVAGGRETQYF
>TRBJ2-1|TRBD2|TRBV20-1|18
CSAPTSGGRGSFHNEQFF
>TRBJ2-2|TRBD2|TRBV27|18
CASSPSLAGGPGSGELFF
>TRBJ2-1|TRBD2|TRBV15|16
CATRTIAGPVPYEQFF
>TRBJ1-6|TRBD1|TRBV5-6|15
CASSLGDRGSSPLHF
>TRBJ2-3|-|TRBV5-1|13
CASSFSVGDTQYF
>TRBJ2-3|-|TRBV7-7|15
CATPLTEPSADTQYF
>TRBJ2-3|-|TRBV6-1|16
CASNILRGGGTDTQYF
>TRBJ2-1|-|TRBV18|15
CASSSALISYNEQFF
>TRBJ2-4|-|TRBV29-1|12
CSVPADTNIQYF
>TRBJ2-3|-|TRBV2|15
CASSEDGGRTDTQYF
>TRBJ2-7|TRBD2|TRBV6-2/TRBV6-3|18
CASSDAQRGAVSFYEQYF
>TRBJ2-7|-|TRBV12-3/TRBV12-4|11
CASGSGLEQYF
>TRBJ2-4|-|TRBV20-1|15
CSASSWDLAKNIQYF
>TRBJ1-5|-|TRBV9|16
CASSVEEVEGHQPQHF
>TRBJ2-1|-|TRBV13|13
CASSKRGWDEQFF
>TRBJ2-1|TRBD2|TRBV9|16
CASSGSGGLSYNEQFF
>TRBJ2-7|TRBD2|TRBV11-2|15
CASSLELAASYEQYF
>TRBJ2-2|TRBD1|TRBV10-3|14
CAIRTGGNTGELFF
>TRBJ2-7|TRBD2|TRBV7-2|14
CASSPRSGAYEQYF
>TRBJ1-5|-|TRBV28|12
CASSLSSSPQHF
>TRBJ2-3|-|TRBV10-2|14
CASKGGGITDTQYF
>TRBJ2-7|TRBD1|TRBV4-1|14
CASSQGTGALEQYF